The 16 T cell receptor beta chains listed next were all sequenced from one sample in a study of beta chain features in type 1 diabetes. Sequencing targeted expressed TCRB transcripts, as all isolated RNA had been reverse transcribed. Some clones are missing from TCRdb's copy, which holds only in-frame ones; the method was immunoSEQ multiplex PCR. The table records some 330,000 clones, 8% to 13% of them present only once. Sequenced material: naive CD4+ T cells from blood. These receptors all stem from a woman aged 25 to 39 in good health.

This clone has only a few counts. The rearrangement uses TRBV9 and TRBJ1-5; D is unresolved. CDR1 is SGDLS, CDR2 YYNGEE, per germline. The CDR3 has 15 amino acids. V was clipped by 4 bases and J by 4 bases, with 15 bases between them. CDR3 loop: CASSQSGQPNQPQHF. CDR3 coding DNA: TGTGCCAGCAGCCAGAGCGGGCAGCCGAATCAGCCCCAGCATTTT.

The chain links TRBV30 to TRBJ1-1; D unclear. V lost 3 bases and J lost 11, with 19 bases in between. The germline V gene encodes CDR1 GTSNPN and CDR2 SVGIG (reference sequence). There are 13 residues in the CDR3. DNA for the CDR3: TGTGCCTGGAGGGCCGCCGCCAGTATTTCGGCTTTCTTT. It translates to CAWRAAASISAFF.

The chain uses TRBV7-9 and TRBJ2-1, with 10 bases fitting TRBD2. The CDR3 consists of 16 residues. Trimming removed 2 bases from V and 8 bases from J; junction bases left unmatched: 9. Germline-derived CDR1 and CDR2 are SEHNR and FQNEAQ (reference sequence). The CDR3 bases are TGTGCCAGCAGCTTAATTGGAACTAGCGGGACATATGAGCAGTTCTTC. Encoded protein: CASSLIGTSGTYEQFF.

A few counts support this clone. The J gene is TRBJ2-7, the V gene TRBV5-1, with D unclear. In germline, CDR1 is SGHRS, CDR2 YFSETQ. Trimming shortened V by 1 base and J by 1 base, and 9 bases separated the two germline ends. The CDR3 extends over 14 amino acids. The DNA for the CDR3 is TGCGCCAGCAGCTTGACAGCAGTTTCCTACGAGCAGTACTTC. This sequence encodes CASSLTAVSYEQYF. The whole variable domain, filled in from reference TRBV5-1 and TRBJ2-7, reads KAGVTQTPRYLIKTRGQQVTLSCSPISGHRSVSWYQQTPGQGLQFLFEYFSETQRNKGNFPGRFSGRQFSNSRSEMNVSTLELGDSALYLCASSLTAVSYEQYFGPGTRLTVT.

CDR3 coding DNA: TGTGCCAGCAGCCAAGATGGAGGGACCGTCACCTACGAGCAGTACTTC. As protein: CASSQDGGTVTYEQYF. The rearrangement joins TRBV4-2 to TRBJ2-7; possible D gene TRBD2, 6 bases. Trimming pared 0 bases from V and 2 bases from J, leaving 14 bases between. Germline V gene lookup returns CDR1 LGHNA and CDR2 YNFKEQ. The CDR3 length is 16 residues.

V is TRBV4-3 and J is TRBJ2-7, with D perhaps matching TRBD1 (6 bases). This CDR3 is 16 amino acids long. Deletions cut 4 bases from V and 2 bases from J, with 18 bases between. Germline lookup yields CDR1 LGHNA and CDR2 YSLEER. CDR3 in amino acids: CASSRLWTEIAYEQYF. Here the CDR3 DNA reads TGCGCCAGCAGCCGACTCTGGACAGAAATAGCCTACGAGCAGTACTTC.

The chain has TRBV5-1 and TRBJ2-5, with TRBD2 identical over 7 bases. The germline gives CDR1 SGHRS, CDR2 YFSETQ. The V gene end was trimmed by 1 base and the J gene end by 5 bases; junction bases not matched to a gene: 8. This CDR3 has 15 amino acids. DNA of the CDR3: TGCGCCAGCAGCTTGAGAGGGAGGGCCGGTGAGACCCAGTACTTC. Encoded protein: CASSLRGRAGETQYF.

In this sample, this clone turned up a few times. The chain joins TRBV28 to TRBJ2-5; D may be TRBD1 (5 bases). In germline, CDR1 is MDHEN, CDR2 SYDVKM. The CDR3 loop spans 14 amino acids. Trimming shortened V by 6 bases and J by 3 bases, and 14 bases separated the two germline ends. The CDR3 DNA reads as TGTGCCAGCAGCGGCAGGGTACGGGAAGAGACCCAGTACTTC. Translation: CASSGRVREETQYF.

This clone was observed a handful of times. J is TRBJ1-4 and V is TRBV25-1, with 8 nucleotides matching TRBD1. The V gene end was trimmed by 6 bases and the J gene end by 2 bases; junction bases not matched to a gene: 11. CDR3 size: 17 residues. Germline assignment: CDR1 MGHDK and CDR2 SYGVNS. The CDR3 sequence is CASSAGDRGNTNEKLFF. The CDR3 DNA is TGTGCCAGCAGCGCCGGCGACAGGGGCAATACTAATGAAAAACTGTTTTTT. The full variable domain, completed using reference TRBV25-1 and TRBJ1-4, is EADIYQTPRYLVIGTGKKITLECSQTMGHDKMYWYQQDPGMELHLIHYSYGVNSTEKGDLSSESTVSRIRTEHFPLTLESARPSHTSQYLCASSAGDRGNTNEKLFFGSGTQLSVL.

Here the CDR3 reads CASSQRRDQPQHF. The CDR3 region has the DNA TGTGCCAGCAGCCAACGGAGAGATCAGCCCCAGCATTTT. This chain links TRBV4-2 with TRBJ1-5; unclear D gene. Germline V gives CDR1 LGHNA, CDR2 YNFKEQ. This CDR3 region has 13 residues. Deletions cut 2 bases from V and 5 bases from J, with 7 bases between.

This chain joins TRBV23-1 and TRBJ2-3, with 7 bases matching TRBD1. TRBV23-1 is recorded as an ORF, its role being uncertain. CDR3 length equals 15 residues. Trimming cost V 3 bases and J 0 bases; bases outside gene matches: 3. CDR3: CASSHPDRSTDTQYF. The CDR3 DNA is TGCGCCAGCAGTCACCCGGACAGGAGCACAGATACGCAGTATTTT.

This clone occurred a few times. This chain joins TRBV19 and TRBJ2-1; 9 bases match TRBD2. The CDR3 length is 19 residues. V dropped 6 bases and J dropped 0; count of bases not matched to a gene: 15. CDR1 and CDR2 from the germline V gene are LNHDA and SQIVND (reference sequence). The CDR3: CASRNPPTSGWSSYNEQFF. The CDR3 nucleotides are TGTGCCAGTAGGAATCCTCCGACTAGCGGCTGGAGCTCCTACAATGAGCAGTTCTTC.

The chain is built from TRBV14 and TRBJ2-7, with 12 bases aligning to TRBD2. Germline-derived CDR1 and CDR2 are SGHDN and FVKESK. V gave up 4 bases and J gave up 5 bases; unmatched junction bases: 3. The CDR3 consists of 14 residues. CDR3 in amino acids: CASSPRLAGDEQYF. CDR3 nucleotide sequence: TGTGCCAGCAGCCCCAGACTAGCGGGAGACGAGCAGTACTTC.

V gene TRBV5-1 combines with J gene TRBJ2-2, with 7 bases that match TRBD1. This CDR3 is built from 15 residues. Losses at the gene ends were 2 bases for V and 2 bases for J; bases not matched to a gene: 3. The germline gives CDR1 SGHRS, CDR2 YFSETQ. The CDR3 spells CASSFRQGNTGELFF. In DNA, the CDR3 is TGCGCCAGCAGCTTCCGACAGGGTAACACCGGGGAGCTGTTTTTT.

The rearrangement uses TRBV7-3 and TRBJ2-1, with 9 bases lining up with TRBD2. Trimming cost V 0 bases and J 8 bases; bases outside gene matches: 5. The germline gives CDR1 SGHTA, CDR2 FQGTGA. The CDR3 runs 15 residues. The CDR3 DNA is TGTGCCAGCAGCTTAACTAGCGGGAGATGGGATGAGCAGTTCTTC. Residues: CASSLTSGRWDEQFF.

J is TRBJ2-1 and V is TRBV9; perhaps TRBD1 as D (6 bases). The germline gives CDR1 SGDLS, CDR2 YYNGEE. Trimming stripped 2 bases from V and 2 bases from J, with 23 bases between. The CDR3 length is 19 residues. The CDR3 spells CASSVSLDLPGQAYNEQFF. CDR3 DNA sequence: TGTGCCAGCAGCGTTAGCCTGGATCTGCCGGGACAAGCCTACAATGAGCAGTTCTTC.